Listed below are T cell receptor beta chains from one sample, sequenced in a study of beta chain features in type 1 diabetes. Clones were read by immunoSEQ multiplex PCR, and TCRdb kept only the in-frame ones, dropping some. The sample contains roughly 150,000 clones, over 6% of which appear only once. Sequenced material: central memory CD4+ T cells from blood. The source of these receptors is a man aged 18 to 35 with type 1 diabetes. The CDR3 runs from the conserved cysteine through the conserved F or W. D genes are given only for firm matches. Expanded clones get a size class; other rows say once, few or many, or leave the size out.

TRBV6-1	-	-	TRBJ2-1	TGTGCCAGCACCCAAGGTGTTCACTCGGGGGAGCAGTTCTTC	CASTQGVHSGEQFF
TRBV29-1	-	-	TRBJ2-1	TGCAGCGTTGCTGGCCTACGGGACAACTACAATGAGCAGTTCTTC	CSVAGLRDNYNEQFF
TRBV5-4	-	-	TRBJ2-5	TGTGCCAGCAGCTTGGTTTGTAGGGGGGGGGCCGAGGAGACCCAGTACTTC	CASSLVCRGGAEETQYF
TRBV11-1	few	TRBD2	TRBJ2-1	TGTGCCAGCAGCTCCGTAACTAGCGGGAACTACAATGAGCAGTTCTTC	CASSSVTSGNYNEQFF
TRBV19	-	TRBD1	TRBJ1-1	TGTGCCAGTAGTATACAGGGGGGCACTGAAGCTTTCTTT	CASSIQGGTEAFF
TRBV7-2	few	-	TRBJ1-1	TGTGCCAGCAGCTGGGGACGGGGGACTGAAGCTTTCTTT	CASSWGRGTEAFF
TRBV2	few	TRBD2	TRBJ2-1	TGTGCCAGCAGATATAGCGGGGGGGCGCACAATGAGCAGTTCTTC	CASRYSGGAHNEQFF
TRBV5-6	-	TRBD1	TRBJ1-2	TGTGCCAGCAGCAAGAAGGGACAGGGGTTTGGCTACACCTTC	CASSKKGQGFGYTF
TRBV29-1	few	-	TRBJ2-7	TGCAGCATTCGGCGGGCGGAGAGCTCCTACGAGCAGTACTTC	CSIRRAESSYEQYF
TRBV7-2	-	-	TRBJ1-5	TGTGCCAGCAGCTTACAGAATCAGCCCCAGCATTTT	CASSLQNQPQHF
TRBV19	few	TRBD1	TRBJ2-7	TGTGCCAGTAGTGACAGACAGGGGAAGTACTTC	CASSDRQGKYF
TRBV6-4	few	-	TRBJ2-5	TGTGCCAGCATCACCGACAGGCAAGAGACCCAGTACTTC	CASITDRQETQYF
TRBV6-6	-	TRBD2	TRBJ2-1	TGTGCCAGCAGGTCCGGGACTAGCGGGATCAATGAGCAGTTCTTC	CASRSGTSGINEQFF
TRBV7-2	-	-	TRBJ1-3	TGTGCCAGCAGCTTAGCCACACAGGGAAACACCATATATTTT	CASSLATQGNTIYF
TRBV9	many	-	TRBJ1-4	TGTGCCAGCAGCCCCACAGGAACAACTAATGAAAAACTGTTTTTT	CASSPTGTTNEKLFF
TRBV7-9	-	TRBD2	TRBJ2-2	TGTGCCAGCAGCTTCGACGGGAGGGCCATCGGGGAGCTGTTTTTT	CASSFDGRAIGELFF
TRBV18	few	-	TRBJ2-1	TGTGCCAGCTCACCGAAGCCGTCGGAGCAGTTCTTC	CASSPKPSEQFF
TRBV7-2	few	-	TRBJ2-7	TGTGCCAGCAGCTTCACCGCTAGGGGATCCGAGCAGTACTTC	CASSFTARGSEQYF
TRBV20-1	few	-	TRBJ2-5	TGCAGTGCTAGATTACAAGAGACCCAGTACTTC	CSARLQETQYF
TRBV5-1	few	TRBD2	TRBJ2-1	TGCGCCAGCAGCCCGGGACTAGCGGGAGAAGGCGAGCAGTTCTTC	CASSPGLAGEGEQFF
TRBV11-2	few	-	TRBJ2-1	TGTGCCAGCAGCTTAGTGTTCAGGGTTACTGAGCAGTTCTTC	CASSLVFRVTEQFF
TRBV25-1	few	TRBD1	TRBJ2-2	TGTGCCAGCTCCGGGACAGGGGGGACCGGGGAGCTGTTTTTT	CASSGTGGTGELFF
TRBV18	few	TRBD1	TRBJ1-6	TGTGCCAGCTCACAGGACAGGTTTTCACCCCTCCACTTT	CASSQDRFSPLHF
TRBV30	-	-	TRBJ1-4	TGTGCCTGGAGGGACAATGGACGGTCAACTAATGAAAAACTGTTTTTT	CAWRDNGRSTNEKLFF
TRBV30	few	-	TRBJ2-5	TGTGCCTGGATCAGAGACTACCAAGAGACCCAGTACTTC	CAWIRDYQETQYF
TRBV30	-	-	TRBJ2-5	TGTGCCTGGAGTGATACCGGTCGAGGGCGAGAGACCCAGTACTTC	CAWSDTGRGRETQYF
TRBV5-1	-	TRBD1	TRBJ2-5	TGCGCCAGCAGCTTCGGGACAGGAACCCAAGAGACCCAGTACTTC	CASSFGTGTQETQYF
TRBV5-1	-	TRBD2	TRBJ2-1	TGCGCCAGCAGCTTACAAGCGGGGTCTAGCTCCTACAATGAGCAGTTCTTC	CASSLQAGSSSYNEQFF
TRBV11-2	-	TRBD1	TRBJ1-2	TGTGCCAGCAGTCCCCGACAGGGGGGAACTTATGGCTACACCTTC	CASSPRQGGTYGYTF
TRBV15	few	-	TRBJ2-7	TGTGCCACCAGCAGGGACACAGGTTACGAGCAGTACTTC	CATSRDTGYEQYF
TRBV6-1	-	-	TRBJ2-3	TGTGCCAGCAGTGAAACGCGGAGCACAGATACGCAGTATTTT	CASSETRSTDTQYF
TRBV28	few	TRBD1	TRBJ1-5	TGTGCCAGCAGCCGACAGGGTGGTCAGCCCCAGCATTTT	CASSRQGGQPQHF
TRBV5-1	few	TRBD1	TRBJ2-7	TGCGCCAGCTCGAGACAGGGTGGGGGCTACGAGCAGTACTTC	CASSRQGGGYEQYF
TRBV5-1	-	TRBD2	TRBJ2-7	TGCGCCAGCAGCTTCGGGGTTAATAGCGGGATCTCCTACGAGCAGTACTTC	CASSFGVNSGISYEQYF
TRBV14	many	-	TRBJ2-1	TGTGCCAGCAGCCGAGCAGCAGGTTACAATGAGCAGTTCTTC	CASSRAAGYNEQFF
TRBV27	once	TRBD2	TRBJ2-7	TGTGCCAGCAGTCCTAGCGGGAGTTTTGAGCAGTACTTC	CASSPSGSFEQYF
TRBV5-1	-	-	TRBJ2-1	TGCGCCAGCAGCTTGGGGGGGGTAGCGGACGATGAGCAGTTCTTC	CASSLGGVADDEQFF
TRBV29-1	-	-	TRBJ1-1	TGCAGCGTTGCTCAGGGGACGAGCACTGAAGCTTTCTTT	CSVAQGTSTEAFF
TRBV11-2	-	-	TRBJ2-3	TGTGCCAGCAGCTTCGGCCGGGACACCTTCACAGATACGCAGTATTTT	CASSFGRDTFTDTQYF
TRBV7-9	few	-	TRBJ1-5	TGTGCCAGCAGCCCGGGGGACGGGGGGAGCGATCAGCCCCAGCATTTT	CASSPGDGGSDQPQHF
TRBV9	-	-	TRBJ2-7	TGTGCCAGCAGCATTGGGGGCGAGGGCGAGCAGTACTTC	CASSIGGEGEQYF
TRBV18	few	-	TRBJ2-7	TGTGCCAGCTCACCCGGACAGCCCTACGAGCAGTACTTC	CASSPGQPYEQYF
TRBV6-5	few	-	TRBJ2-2	TGTGCCAGCATAAGTCGCGGAGCGGGCACCGGGGAGCTGTTTTTT	CASISRGAGTGELFF
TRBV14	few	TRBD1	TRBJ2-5	TGTGCCAGCAATCAGGGGGCCCAAGAGACCCAGTACTTC	CASNQGAQETQYF
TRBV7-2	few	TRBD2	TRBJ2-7	TGTGCCAGCAGAGCGCCGGGACTAGCCTCCCACGAGCAGTACTTC	CASRAPGLASHEQYF
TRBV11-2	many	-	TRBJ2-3	TGTGCCAGCAGCTTAGGAGGTAGCCCCGATACGCAGTATTTT	CASSLGGSPDTQYF
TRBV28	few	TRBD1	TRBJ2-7	TGTGCCAGCAGTTTGTTGGACAGGGGAAAGTACTTC	CASSLLDRGKYF
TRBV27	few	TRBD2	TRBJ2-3	TGTGCCAGCAGGAGCGCGGGGGGGGAAGATGATACGCAGTATTTT	CASRSAGGEDDTQYF
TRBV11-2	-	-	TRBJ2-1	TGTGCCAGCAGTTCGGGATCCAGCTCCTACAATGAGCAGTTCTTC	CASSSGSSSYNEQFF
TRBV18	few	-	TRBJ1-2	TGTGCCAGCTCACCTTACAGGGCACCTAAGGATGGCTACACCTTC	CASSPYRAPKDGYTF